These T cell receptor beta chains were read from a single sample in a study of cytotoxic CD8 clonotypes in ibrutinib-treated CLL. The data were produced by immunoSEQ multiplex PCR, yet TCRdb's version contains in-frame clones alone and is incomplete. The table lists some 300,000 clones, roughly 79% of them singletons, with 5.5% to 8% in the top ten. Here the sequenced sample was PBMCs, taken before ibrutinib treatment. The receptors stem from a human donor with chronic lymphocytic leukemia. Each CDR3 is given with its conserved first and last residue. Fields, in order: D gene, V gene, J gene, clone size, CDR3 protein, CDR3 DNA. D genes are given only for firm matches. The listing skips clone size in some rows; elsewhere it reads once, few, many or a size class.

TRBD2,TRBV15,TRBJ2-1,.,CATSRPMTGTSGRAEQFF,TGTGCCACCAGCAGACCCATGACGGGAACTAGCGGGAGGGCTGAGCAGTTCTTC
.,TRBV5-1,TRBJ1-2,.,CASSQSGDSTVDGYTF,TGCGCCAGCAGCCAGTCGGGGGATTCGACGGTCGATGGCTACACCTTC
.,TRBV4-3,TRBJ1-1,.,CASSQYRETEAFF,TGCGCCAGCAGCCAGTACAGGGAGACTGAAGCTTTCTTT
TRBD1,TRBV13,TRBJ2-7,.,CASSSRQGSYEQYF,TGTGCCAGCAGCTCTAGACAGGGCTCCTACGAGCAGTACTTC
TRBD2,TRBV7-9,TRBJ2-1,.,CASSPNFGLAGAYNEQFF,TGTGCCAGCAGCCCTAATTTCGGACTAGCGGGGGCCTACAATGAGCAGTTCTTC
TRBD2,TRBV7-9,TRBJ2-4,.,CASSLMAGVNIQYF,TGTGCCAGCAGCTTAATGGCGGGAGTAAACATTCAGTACTTC
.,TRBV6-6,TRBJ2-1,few,CASTLGNEQFF,TGTGCCAGCACGCTGGGGAATGAGCAGTTCTTC
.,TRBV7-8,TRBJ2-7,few,CASSSGQTREQYF,TGTGCCAGCAGCTCCGGACAAACGCGGGAGCAGTACTTC
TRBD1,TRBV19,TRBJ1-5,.,CASSIDHRGLSNQPQHF,TGTGCCAGTAGTATAGATCACAGGGGGTTAAGCAATCAGCCCCAGCATTTT
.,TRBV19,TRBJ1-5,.,CASNSGALAQPQHF,TGTGCCAGTAACTCAGGGGCTCTGGCTCAGCCCCAGCATTTT
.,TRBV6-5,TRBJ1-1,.,CASSYKGTNTEAFF,TGTGCCAGCAGTTACAAGGGTACCAACACTGAAGCTTTCTTT
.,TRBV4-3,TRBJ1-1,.,CASSQGYSTEAFF,TGCGCCAGCAGCCAAGGGTACAGCACTGAAGCTTTCTTT
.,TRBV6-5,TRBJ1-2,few,CASSYRGGRNYGYTF,TGTGCCAGCAGTTACCGTGGGGGGCGGAACTATGGCTACACCTTC
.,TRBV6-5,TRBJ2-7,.,CASSLEGGLAYEQYF,TGTGCCAGCAGTTTGGAGGGAGGTCTCGCCTACGAGCAGTACTTC
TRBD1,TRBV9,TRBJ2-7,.,CASSVEPGGLYEQYF,TGTGCCAGCAGCGTGGAGCCAGGGGGCTTGTACGAGCAGTACTTC
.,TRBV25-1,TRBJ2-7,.,CASHKNPREQYF,TGTGCCAGTCATAAAAATCCCAGAGAGCAGTACTTC
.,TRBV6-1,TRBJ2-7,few,CASSEALRAALIYEQYF,TGTGCCAGCAGTGAAGCGCTTCGAGCGGCACTTATCTACGAGCAGTACTTC
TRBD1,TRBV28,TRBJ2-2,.,CASSSGQANTGELFF,TGTGCCAGCAGTTCCGGACAGGCGAACACCGGGGAGCTGTTTTTT
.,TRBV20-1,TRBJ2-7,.,CSATPAYEQYF,TGCAGTGCCACGCCGGCTTACGAGCAGTACTTC
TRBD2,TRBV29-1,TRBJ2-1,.,CSALLSGSRHEQFF,TGCAGCGCCCTCCTTAGCGGGAGTCGGCATGAGCAGTTCTTC
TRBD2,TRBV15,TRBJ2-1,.,CATSRPPGTSGSYNEQFF,TGTGCCACCAGCAGACCGCCCGGGACTAGCGGCTCCTACAATGAGCAGTTCTTC
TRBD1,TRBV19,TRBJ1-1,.,CASRTGGDTEAFF,TGTGCCAGTAGGACAGGGGGGGACACTGAAGCTTTCTTT
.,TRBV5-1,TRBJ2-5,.,CASRTGSGETQYF,TGCGCCAGCAGGACAGGTAGCGGCGAGACCCAGTACTTC
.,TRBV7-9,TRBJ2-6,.,CAIWALSGANVLTF,TGTGCCATATGGGCGCTCTCTGGGGCCAACGTCCTGACTTTC
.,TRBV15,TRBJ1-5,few,CATSRDLTGNQPQHF,TGTGCCACCAGCAGAGATTTGACAGGAAATCAGCCCCAGCATTTT
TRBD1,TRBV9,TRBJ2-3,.,CASSVTGASDTQYF,TGTGCCAGCAGCGTAACAGGGGCTTCGGATACGCAGTATTTT
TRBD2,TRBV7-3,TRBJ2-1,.,CASSSALTNSGSHNEQFF,TGTGCCAGCAGCTCTGCCCTTACTAATAGCGGGAGCCACAATGAGCAGTTCTTC
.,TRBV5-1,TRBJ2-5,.,CASRTLAGETQYF,TGCGCCAGCAGGACACTAGCCGGAGAGACCCAGTACTTC
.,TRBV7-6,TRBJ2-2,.,CASSLADRSPGELFF,TGTGCCAGCAGCTTAGCCGACCGATCTCCCGGGGAGCTGTTTTTT
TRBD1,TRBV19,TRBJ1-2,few,CASSIVRTGNIYGYTF,TGTGCCAGTAGTATAGTGAGGACAGGTAACATCTATGGCTACACCTTC
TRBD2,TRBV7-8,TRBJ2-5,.,CASRLARPQETQYF,TGTGCCAGCCGACTAGCGAGACCCCAAGAGACCCAGTACTTC
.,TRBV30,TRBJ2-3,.,CAWTGDSFTDTQYF,TGTGCCTGGACGGGGGACAGTTTCACAGATACGCAGTATTTT
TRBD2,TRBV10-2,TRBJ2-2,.,CASRTSGSRTGELFF,TGCGCCAGCAGGACTAGCGGGAGTAGAACCGGGGAGCTGTTTTTT
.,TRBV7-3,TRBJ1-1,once,CASSLHSGEGEAFF,TGTGCCAGCAGCTTACACTCGGGGGAAGGTGAAGCTTTCTTT
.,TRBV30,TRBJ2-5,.,CAWSVHGQETQYF,TGTGCCTGGAGTGTACACGGACAAGAGACCCAGTACTTC
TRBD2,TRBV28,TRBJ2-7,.,CASRIAGGHYEQYF,TGTGCCAGCAGGATAGCGGGAGGGCATTACGAGCAGTACTTC
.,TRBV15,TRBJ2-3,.,CATSVPSTDTQYF,TGTGCCACCAGCGTACCTAGCACAGATACGCAGTATTTT
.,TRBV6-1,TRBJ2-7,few,CASTLDEQYF,TGTGCCAGTACCCTGGACGAGCAGTACTTC
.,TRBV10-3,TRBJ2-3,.,CAISESMGNQPQYF,TGTGCCATCAGTGAGTCGATGGGAAATCAGCCCCAGTATTTT
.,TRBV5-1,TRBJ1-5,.,CASSDYPGSNQPQHF,TGCGCCAGCAGCGACTACCCGGGAAGCAATCAGCCCCAGCATTTT
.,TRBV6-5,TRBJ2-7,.,CASSYLGQNYEQYF,TGTGCCAGCAGTTATCTGGGACAAAACTACGAGCAGTACTTC
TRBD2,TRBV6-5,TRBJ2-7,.,CASSIGTSINYEQYF,TGTGCCAGCAGCATCGGGACTAGCATTAACTACGAGCAGTACTTC